The next 13 T cell receptor beta chains were all read from a single sample in a study of radiotherapy plus CTLA-4 blockade in lung cancer. This table comes from immunoSEQ multiplex PCR, and its TCRdb copy is limited to in-frame clones, with some not included. This table has 65,000 to 85,000 clones, nearly 75% appearing once. Here the sequenced sample was peripheral blood, taken from a patient treated with radiotherapy plus ipilimumab. These receptors were obtained from a human donor with non-small cell lung cancer whose response to radiotherapy plus ipilimumab could not be evaluated.

This chain joins TRBV4-3 and TRBJ2-1; D might be TRBD1 (5 bases). The length of the CDR3 is 13 residues. The ends were cut back, 1 base at V and 9 bases at J, with 10 bases in the middle. Germline V gives CDR1 LGHNA, CDR2 YSLEER. The CDR3 sequence: CASSQVKGPEQFF. The DNA of the CDR3 is TGCGCCAGCAGCCAAGTGAAGGGGCCTGAGCAGTTCTTC.

The chain recombines TRBV29-1 with TRBJ2-5; TRBD2 might be the D (7 bases). Per the germline V gene, CDR1 is SQVTM and CDR2 is ANQGSEA. The V end lost 7 bases, the J end lost 7 bases, and 22 bases lay between the germline ends. The CDR3 runs to 14 residues. The CDR3 DNA is TGCAGCGGGGGGGAGGGGGTACCGGCGAGGACCCAGTACTTC. Amino acid sequence: CSGGEGVPARTQYF.

The chain joins TRBV28 to TRBJ2-3, with 13 bases matching TRBD2. Germline-derived CDR1 and CDR2 are MDHEN and SYDVKM. The trim removed 6 bases at V and 1 base at J, leaving 7 bases unmatched. This CDR3 has 17 residues. CDR3 amino acids: CASRPTSGGARTDTQYF. The CDR3 DNA is TGTGCCAGCAGGCCAACTAGCGGGGGGGCCCGCACAGATACGCAGTATTTT.

This clone was found a few times. V and J are TRBV25-1 and TRBJ2-7, with D perhaps TRBD2 (7 bases). CDR3 size: 17 residues. CDR1 is MGHDK and CDR2 is SYGVNS in the germline V gene. V lost 4 bases to trimming and J lost 2 bases, with 21 bases between them. The CDR3 region has the DNA TGTGCCAGCAGTGTCCGAAGATTGTGGGAGGGGGCCTACGAGCAGTACTTC. Translated: CASSVRRLWEGAYEQYF.

The chain's CDR3 is CASSIRTTKNTEAFF. CDR3 coding DNA: TGTGCCAGCTCAATTCGGACTACGAAAAACACTGAAGCTTTCTTT. The V and J genes are TRBV18 and TRBJ1-1; no definite D call. This CDR3 comprises 15 residues. Trimming pared 5 bases from V and 2 bases from J, leaving 15 bases between. Germline V gives CDR1 KGHSH, CDR2 LQKENI.

V usage is TRBV4-2 and J usage is TRBJ2-2; TRBD2 aligns across 10 bases. Looked up from germline, CDR1 is LGHNA and CDR2 is YNFKEQ. The length of the CDR3 is 15 residues. V lost 4 bases and J lost 7; bases outside the gene matches: 6. The chain's CDR3 is CASSLQAGGGGELFF. CDR3 nucleotide sequence: TGTGCCAGCAGCCTCCAAGCGGGAGGGGGCGGGGAGCTGTTTTTT.

The CDR3 coding sequence is TGTGCCAGCAGTTTGTTGAGTCTAGCGGGGTCGAGGCCCTACGAGCAGTACTTC. Protein product: CASSLLSLAGSRPYEQYF. The chain uses TRBV27 and TRBJ2-7; 9 nucleotides line up with TRBD2. This CDR3 is 18 amino acids long. V was pared by 3 bases and J by 2 bases, with 14 bases of the junction left unmatched. Germline loops: CDR1 MNHEY, CDR2 SMNVEV (reference sequence).

The chain links TRBV11-3 to TRBJ2-1; D remains unclear. Trimming stripped 1 base from V and 4 bases from J, with 5 bases between. Germline V lookup: CDR1 SGHNT, CDR2 YENEEA. The CDR3 loop spans 13 amino acids. CDR3 DNA: TGTGCCAGCAGCTTAGGGCAGTACAATGAGCAGTTCTTC. Its translation: CASSLGQYNEQFF.

This clone is classed as medium-sized. The chain is built from TRBV7-9 and TRBJ1-3, with D perhaps matching TRBD1 (5 bases). The CDR3 sequence is 15 residues long. V lost 1 base, J lost 7 bases, and 14 bases lay in between. Per the germline V gene, CDR1 is SEHNR and CDR2 is FQNEAQ (reference sequence). CDR3 residues: CASSLEQGISNTIYF. The CDR3 nucleotides read TGTGCCAGCAGCTTAGAGCAGGGTATCTCGAACACCATATATTTT.

The V gene is TRBV21-1, the J gene TRBJ1-2; TRBD1, the table's D call, was not compared with the DNA. TRBV21-1 is termed a pseudogene. The CDR3 covers 23 residues. The CDR3 region is CASSKRGRGHEPKGNLEPWGYTF. CDR3 nucleotide sequence: TGTGCCAGCAGCAAAAGGGGAAGGGGACACGAACCGAAAGGAAACCTAGAACCTTGGGGCTACACCTTC.

The genes are TRBV7-2 and TRBJ2-1, with 12 bases fitting TRBD2. V lost 2 bases to trimming and J lost 7 bases; unmatched junction nucleotides: 3. Germline V gene data show CDR1 as SGHTA and CDR2 as FQGNSA. The CDR3 has 15 amino acids. The CDR3, as DNA: TGTGCCAGCAGCTTACTCGGACTAGCGGGGAATGAGCAGTTCTTC. Its translation is CASSLLGLAGNEQFF.

The rearrangement links TRBV5-1 to TRBJ2-7, with TRBD1 identical over 8 bases. The trim removed 5 bases at V and 1 base at J, leaving 11 bases unmatched. Germline values: CDR1 SGHRS, CDR2 YFSETQ. The CDR3 runs 16 residues. CDR3 coding DNA: TGCGCCAGCAGGGTGAACCCGGGACAGGCGTCCTACGAGCAGTACTTC. The encoded protein is CASRVNPGQASYEQYF.

The chain uses TRBV5-4 and TRBJ1-3, with D tentatively TRBD1 (6 bases). V lost 4 bases and J 0 bases, leaving 17 bases between the germline ends. The CDR3 is 17 residues long. CDR1 is SGHNT, CDR2 YYREEE, per germline (reference sequence). CDR3 sequence reads: CASSLTAGASSGNTIYF. The CDR3 nucleotides are TGTGCCAGCAGCCTCACCGCGGGGGCCAGCTCTGGAAACACCATATATTTT.